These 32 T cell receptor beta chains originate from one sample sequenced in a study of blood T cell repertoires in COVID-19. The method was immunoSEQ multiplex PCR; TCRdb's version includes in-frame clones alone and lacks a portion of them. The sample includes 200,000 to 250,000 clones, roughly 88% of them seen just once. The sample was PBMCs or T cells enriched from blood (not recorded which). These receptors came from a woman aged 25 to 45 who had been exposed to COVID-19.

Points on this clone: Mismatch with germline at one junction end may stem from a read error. The CDR3, as DNA: TGTGCCAGCAGCCTAACCGGGACAGGGAATGAAAAACTGTTTTTT. Its protein product is CASSLTGTGNEKLFF. The chain couples TRBV7-3 to TRBJ1-4; 9 bases are shared with TRBD1. The germline V gene encodes CDR1 SGHTA and CDR2 FQGTGA. The length of the CDR3 is 15 residues.

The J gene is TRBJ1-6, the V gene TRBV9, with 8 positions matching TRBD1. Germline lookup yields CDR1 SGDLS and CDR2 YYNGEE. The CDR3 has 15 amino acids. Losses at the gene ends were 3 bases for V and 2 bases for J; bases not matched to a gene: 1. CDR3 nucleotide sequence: TGTGCCAGCAGCGGGACAGGGACCTATAATTCACCCCTCCACTTT. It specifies CASSGTGTYNSPLHF. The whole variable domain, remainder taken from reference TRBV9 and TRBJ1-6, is DSGVTQTPKHLITATGQRVTLRCSPRSGDLSVYWYQQSLDQGLQFLIQYYNGEERAKGNILERFSAQQFPDLHSELNLSSLELGDSALYFCASSGTGTYNSPLHFGNGTRLTVT.

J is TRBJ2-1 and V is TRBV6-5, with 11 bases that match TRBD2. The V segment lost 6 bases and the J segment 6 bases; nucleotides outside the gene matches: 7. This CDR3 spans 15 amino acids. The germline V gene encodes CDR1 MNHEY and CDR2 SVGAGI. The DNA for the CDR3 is TGTGCCAGCAGCGACCCCACTAGCGGGGGCAATGAGCAGTTCTTC. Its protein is CASSDPTSGGNEQFF.

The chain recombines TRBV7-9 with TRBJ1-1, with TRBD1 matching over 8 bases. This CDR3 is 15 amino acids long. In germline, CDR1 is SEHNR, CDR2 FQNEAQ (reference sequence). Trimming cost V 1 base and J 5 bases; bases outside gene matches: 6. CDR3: CASSLVQGAKTEAFF. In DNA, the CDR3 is TGTGCCAGCAGCTTAGTTCAGGGGGCAAAAACTGAAGCTTTCTTT.

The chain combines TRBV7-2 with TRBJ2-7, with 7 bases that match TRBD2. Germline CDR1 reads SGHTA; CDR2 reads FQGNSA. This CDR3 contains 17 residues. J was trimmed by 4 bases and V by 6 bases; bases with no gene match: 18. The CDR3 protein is CASSLWGRLAASYEQYF. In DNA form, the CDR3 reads TGTGCCAGCAGTCTCTGGGGAAGGCTAGCGGCTTCTTACGAGCAGTACTTC. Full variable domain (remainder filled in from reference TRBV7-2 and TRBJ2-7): GAGVSQSPSNKVTEKGKDVELRCDPISGHTALYWYRQSLGQGLEFLIYFQGNSAPDKSGLPSDRFSAERTGGSVSTLTIQRTQQEDSAVYLCASSLWGRLAASYEQYFGPGTRLTVT.

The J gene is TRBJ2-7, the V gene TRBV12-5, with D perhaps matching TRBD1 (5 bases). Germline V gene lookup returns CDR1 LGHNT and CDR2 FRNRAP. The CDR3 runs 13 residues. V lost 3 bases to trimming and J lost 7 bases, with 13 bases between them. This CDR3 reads CASGFKGVEEQYF. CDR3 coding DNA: TGTGCTAGTGGTTTTAAAGGGGTAGAAGAGCAGTACTTC.

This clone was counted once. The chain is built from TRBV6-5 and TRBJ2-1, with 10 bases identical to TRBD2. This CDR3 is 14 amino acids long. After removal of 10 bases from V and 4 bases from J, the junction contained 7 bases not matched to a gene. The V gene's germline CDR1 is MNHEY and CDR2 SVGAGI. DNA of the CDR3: TGTGCCACCAGAAGGACTAGCGGATACAATGAGCAGTTCTTC. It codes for CATRRTSGYNEQFF.

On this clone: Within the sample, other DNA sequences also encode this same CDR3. Here the CDR3 reads CASSLGPNTEAFF. The CDR3 DNA is TGTGCCAGCAGTTTGGGCCCGAACACTGAAGCTTTCTTT. V usage is TRBV12-3 or TRBV12-4 and J usage is TRBJ1-1; unclear D gene. CDR3 length equals 13 residues. V lost 3 bases and J lost 1, with 6 bases in between.

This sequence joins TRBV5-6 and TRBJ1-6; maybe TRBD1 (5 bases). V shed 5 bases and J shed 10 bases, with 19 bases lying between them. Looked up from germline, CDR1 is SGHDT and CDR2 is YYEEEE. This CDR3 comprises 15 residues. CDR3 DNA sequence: TGTGCCAGCAGTCCCGATCCGCAGGGATCCTCACCCCTCCACTTT. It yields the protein CASSPDPQGSSPLHF.

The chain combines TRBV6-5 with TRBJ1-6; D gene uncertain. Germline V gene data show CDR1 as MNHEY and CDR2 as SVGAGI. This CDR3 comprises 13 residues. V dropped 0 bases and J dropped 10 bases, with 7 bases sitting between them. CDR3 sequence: CASSYSEGSPLHF. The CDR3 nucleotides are TGTGCCAGCAGTTACTCGGAGGGATCACCCCTCCACTTT.

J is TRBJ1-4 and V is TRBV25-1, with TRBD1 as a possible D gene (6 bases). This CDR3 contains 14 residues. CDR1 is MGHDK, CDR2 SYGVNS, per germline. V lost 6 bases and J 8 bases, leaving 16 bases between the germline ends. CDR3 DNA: TGTGCCAGCAGCGTTGGGGGGGCGAGGGAAAAACTGTTTTTT. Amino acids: CASSVGGAREKLFF.

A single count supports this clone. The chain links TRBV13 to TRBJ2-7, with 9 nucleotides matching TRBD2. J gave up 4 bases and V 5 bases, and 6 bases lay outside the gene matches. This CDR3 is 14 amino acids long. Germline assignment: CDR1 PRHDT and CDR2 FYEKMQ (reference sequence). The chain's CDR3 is CASSISGSWYEQYF. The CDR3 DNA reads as TGTGCCAGCAGCATTAGCGGGAGTTGGTACGAGCAGTACTTC.

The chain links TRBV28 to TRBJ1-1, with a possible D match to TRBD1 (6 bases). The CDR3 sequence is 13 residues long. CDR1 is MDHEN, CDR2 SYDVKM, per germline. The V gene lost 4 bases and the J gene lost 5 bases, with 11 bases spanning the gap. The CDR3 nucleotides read TGTGCCAGCAGTTCAGGGGTTCGTACTGAAGCTTTCTTT. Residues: CASSSGVRTEAFF.

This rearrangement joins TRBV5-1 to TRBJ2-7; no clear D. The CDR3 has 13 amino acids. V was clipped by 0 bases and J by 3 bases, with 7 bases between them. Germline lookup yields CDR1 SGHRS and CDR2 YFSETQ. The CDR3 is CASSLGQVYEQYF. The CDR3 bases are TGCGCCAGCAGCTTGGGACAAGTCTACGAGCAGTACTTC.

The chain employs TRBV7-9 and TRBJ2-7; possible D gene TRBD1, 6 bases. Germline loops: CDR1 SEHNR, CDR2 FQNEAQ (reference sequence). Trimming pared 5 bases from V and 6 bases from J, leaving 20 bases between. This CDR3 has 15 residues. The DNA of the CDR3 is TGTGCCAGCAGCCATAGACAGGAGGTAGGCTCCGAGCAGTACTTC. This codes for CASSHRQEVGSEQYF. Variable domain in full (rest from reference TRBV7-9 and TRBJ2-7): DTGVSQNPRHKITKRGQNVTFRCDPISEHNRLYWYRQTLGQGPEFLTYFQNEAQLEKSRLLSDRFSAERPKGSFSTLEIQRTEQGDSAMYLCASSHRQEVGSEQYFGPGTRLTVT.

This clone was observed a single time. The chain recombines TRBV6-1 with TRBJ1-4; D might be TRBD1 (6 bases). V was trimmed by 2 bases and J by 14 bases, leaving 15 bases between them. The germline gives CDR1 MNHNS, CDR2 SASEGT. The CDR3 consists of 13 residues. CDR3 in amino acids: CASSETTGLSLFF. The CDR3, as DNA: TGTGCCAGCAGTGAAACCACAGGGTTAAGTCTGTTTTTT.

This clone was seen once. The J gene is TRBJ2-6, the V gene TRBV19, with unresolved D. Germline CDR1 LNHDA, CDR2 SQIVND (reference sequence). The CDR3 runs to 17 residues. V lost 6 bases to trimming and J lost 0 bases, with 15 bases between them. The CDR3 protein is CASRLTKTNSGANVLTF. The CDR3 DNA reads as TGTGCCAGTAGACTGACAAAAACAAACTCTGGGGCCAACGTCCTGACTTTC.

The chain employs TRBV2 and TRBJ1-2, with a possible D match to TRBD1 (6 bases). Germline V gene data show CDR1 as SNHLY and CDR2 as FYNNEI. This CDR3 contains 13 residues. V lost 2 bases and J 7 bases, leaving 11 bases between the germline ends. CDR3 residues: CASSERAGVGYTF. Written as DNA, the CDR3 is TGTGCCAGCAGTGAAAGAGCAGGGGTTGGCTACACCTTC. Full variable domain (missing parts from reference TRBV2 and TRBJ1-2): EPEVTQTPSHQVTQMGQEVILRCVPISNHLYFYWYRQILGQKVEFLVSFYNNEISEKSEIFDDQFSVERPDGSNFTLKIRSTKLEDSAMYFCASSERAGVGYTFGSGTRLTVV.

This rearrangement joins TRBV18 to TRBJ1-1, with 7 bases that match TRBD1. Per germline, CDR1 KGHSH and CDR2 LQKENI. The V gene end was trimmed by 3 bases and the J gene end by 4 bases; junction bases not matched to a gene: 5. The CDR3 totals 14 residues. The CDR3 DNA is TGTGCCAGCTCACCTACAGGGGAACTCACTGAAGCTTTCTTT. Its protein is CASSPTGELTEAFF.

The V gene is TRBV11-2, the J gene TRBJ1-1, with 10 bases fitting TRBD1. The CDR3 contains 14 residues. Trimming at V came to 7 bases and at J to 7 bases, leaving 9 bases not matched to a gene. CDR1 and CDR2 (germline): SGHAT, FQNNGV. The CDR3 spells CASNSMTGGFEAFF. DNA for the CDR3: TGTGCCAGCAACTCTATGACAGGGGGCTTTGAAGCTTTCTTT.

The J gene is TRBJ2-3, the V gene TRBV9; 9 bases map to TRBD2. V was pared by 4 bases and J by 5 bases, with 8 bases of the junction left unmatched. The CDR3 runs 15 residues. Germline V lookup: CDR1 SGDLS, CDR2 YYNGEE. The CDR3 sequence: CASSPWTSVGDTQYF. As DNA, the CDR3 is TGTGCCAGCAGCCCATGGACTAGCGTGGGAGATACGCAGTATTTT.

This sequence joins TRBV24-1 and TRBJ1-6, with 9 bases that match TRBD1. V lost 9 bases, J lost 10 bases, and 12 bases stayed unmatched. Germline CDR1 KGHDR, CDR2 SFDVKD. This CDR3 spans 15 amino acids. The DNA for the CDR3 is TGTGCCACCTCCGATTCCGGGACAGGGTCCTCACCCCTCCACTTT. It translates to CATSDSGTGSSPLHF.

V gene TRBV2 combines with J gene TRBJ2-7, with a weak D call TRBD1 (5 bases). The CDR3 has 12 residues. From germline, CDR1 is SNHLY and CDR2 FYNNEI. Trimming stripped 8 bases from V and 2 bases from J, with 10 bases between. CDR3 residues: CASQGLTYEQYF. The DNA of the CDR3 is TGTGCCAGCCAGGGTCTTACCTACGAGCAGTACTTC. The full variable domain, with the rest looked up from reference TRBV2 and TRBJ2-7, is EPEVTQTPSHQVTQMGQEVILRCVPISNHLYFYWYRQILGQKVEFLVSFYNNEISEKSEIFDDQFSVERPDGSNFTLKIRSTKLEDSAMYFCASQGLTYEQYFGPGTRLTVT.

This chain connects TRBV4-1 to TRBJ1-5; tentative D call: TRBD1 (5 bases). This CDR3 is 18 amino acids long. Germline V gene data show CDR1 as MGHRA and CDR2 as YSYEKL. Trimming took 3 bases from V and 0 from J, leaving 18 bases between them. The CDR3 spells CASSHPDSSGHSNQPQHF. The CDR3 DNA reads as TGCGCCAGCAGCCACCCCGACAGTTCTGGGCATAGCAATCAGCCCCAGCATTTT.

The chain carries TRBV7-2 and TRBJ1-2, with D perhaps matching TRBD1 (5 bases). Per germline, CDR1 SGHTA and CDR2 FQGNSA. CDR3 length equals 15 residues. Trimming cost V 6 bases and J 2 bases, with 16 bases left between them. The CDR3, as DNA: TGTGCCAGCAGGCAAGCGGGACGGCAAAACTATGGCTACACCTTC. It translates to CASRQAGRQNYGYTF.

CDR3: CASSLLRRREETQYF. CDR3 nucleotide sequence: TGTGCCAGCAGCTTACTTCGGCGGAGGGAAGAGACCCAGTACTTC. The gene calls are TRBV7-9 and TRBJ2-5; TRBD2 might be the D (6 bases). V was shortened by 2 bases and J by 3 bases, with 13 bases between the two germline ends. Germline CDR1 reads SEHNR; CDR2 reads FQNEAQ (reference sequence). The CDR3 has 15 amino acids.

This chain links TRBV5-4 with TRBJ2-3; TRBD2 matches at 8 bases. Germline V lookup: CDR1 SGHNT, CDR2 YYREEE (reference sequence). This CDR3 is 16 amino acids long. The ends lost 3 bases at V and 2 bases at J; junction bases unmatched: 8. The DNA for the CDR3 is TGTGCCAGCAGCTCCCCTCGGGGGGGGTACACAGATACGCAGTATTTT. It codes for CASSSPRGGYTDTQYF.

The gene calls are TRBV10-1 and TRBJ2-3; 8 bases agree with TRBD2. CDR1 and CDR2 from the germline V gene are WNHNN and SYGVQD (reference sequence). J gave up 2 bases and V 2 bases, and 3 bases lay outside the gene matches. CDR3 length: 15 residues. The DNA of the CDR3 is TGCGCCAGCAGTGAGAAAGGACTAGCCACAGATACGCAGTATTTT. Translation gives CASSEKGLATDTQYF.

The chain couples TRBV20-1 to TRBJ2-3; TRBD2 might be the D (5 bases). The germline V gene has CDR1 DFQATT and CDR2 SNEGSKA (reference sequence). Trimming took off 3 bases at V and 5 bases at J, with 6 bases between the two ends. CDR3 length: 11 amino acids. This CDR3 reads CSASREDTQYF. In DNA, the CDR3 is TGCAGTGCTAGCCGGGAAGATACGCAGTATTTT.

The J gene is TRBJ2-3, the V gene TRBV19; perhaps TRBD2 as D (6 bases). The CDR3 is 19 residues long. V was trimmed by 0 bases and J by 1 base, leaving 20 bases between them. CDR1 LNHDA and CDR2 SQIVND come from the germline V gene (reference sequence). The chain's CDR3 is CASSIEGSGSWRGTDTQYF. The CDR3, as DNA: TGTGCCAGTAGTATAGAAGGTAGCGGCAGCTGGAGAGGCACAGATACGCAGTATTTT.

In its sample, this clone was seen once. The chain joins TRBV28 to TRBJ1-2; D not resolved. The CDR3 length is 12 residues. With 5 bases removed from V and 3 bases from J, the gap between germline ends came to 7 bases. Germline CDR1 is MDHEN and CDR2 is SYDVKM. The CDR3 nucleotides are TGTGCCAGCAGTCCCCGGTACTATGGCTACACCTTC. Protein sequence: CASSPRYYGYTF.

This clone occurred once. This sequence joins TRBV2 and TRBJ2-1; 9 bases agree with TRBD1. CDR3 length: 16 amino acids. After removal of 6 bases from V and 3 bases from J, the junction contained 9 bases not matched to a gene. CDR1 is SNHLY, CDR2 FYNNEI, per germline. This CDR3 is CASRGQGQGDYNEQFF. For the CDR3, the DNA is TGTGCCAGCAGAGGTCAGGGACAGGGAGACTACAATGAGCAGTTCTTC.